The rows below give T cell receptor beta chains drawn from one sample of a study of blood T cell repertoires in COVID-19. Data came from immunoSEQ multiplex PCR; TCRdb stores just in-frame clones and leaves some out. The sample lists hundreds of thousands of clones; 80% to 90% were seen once. The specimen was peripheral blood. The receptors stem from a man between 18 and 29 years old with COVID-19, enrolled during active disease. CDR3s include the opening cysteine and the closing phenylalanine or tryptophan. Only some rows state a clone size, as once, few, many or a class for expanded clones.

19 | . | TRBJ2-2 | TRBV3-1/TRBV3-2 | CASSHHPSGGFRVAGELFF
17 | few | TRBJ2-5 | TRBV5-1 | CASSFDPPGGERETQYF
16 | . | TRBJ2-1 | TRBV24-1 | CATSEASGKGYNEQFF
14 | . | TRBJ1-1 | TRBV6-4 | CATRAGTSNTEAFF
15 | . | TRBJ2-2 | TRBV6-5 | CASFPRGGRTGELFF
14 | . | TRBJ2-5 | TRBV15 | CATSREGGQETQYF
13 | once | TRBJ2-7 | TRBV27 | CASSLFFTDEQYF
16 | . | TRBJ2-2 | TRBV14 | CASAGVGGPNTGELFF
12 | . | TRBJ1-2 | TRBV24-1 | CATSPGDYGYTF
15 | . | TRBJ2-1 | TRBV6-6 | CASSYSGPGVNEQFF
15 | . | TRBJ2-7 | TRBV6-5 | CASSRGQPGVYEQYF
15 | once | TRBJ2-3 | TRBV3-1/TRBV3-2 | CASSLQGGRTDTQYF
16 | . | TRBJ2-7 | TRBV3-1/TRBV3-2 | CASRPFFDRSSYEQYF
14 | . | TRBJ2-7 | TRBV11-2 | CASSLSGGTYEQYF
14 | . | TRBJ2-7 | TRBV27 | CASSQGATYYEQYF
13 | . | TRBJ2-2 | TRBV3-1/TRBV3-2 | CASRLKATGELFF
17 | . | TRBJ2-3 | TRBV9 | CASSVEIAGGLTDTQYF
14 | . | TRBJ1-5 | TRBV30 | CAWSVRGGNQPQHF
15 | . | TRBJ2-7 | TRBV5-8 | CASSLDGREYYEQYF
12 | . | TRBJ1-5 | TRBV5-4 | CASSLELGPQHF
13 | once | TRBJ1-5 | TRBV30 | CAWSPGGNQPQHF
14 | . | TRBJ2-7 | TRBV7-2 | CASSFSGRAGEQYF
15 | . | TRBJ2-2 | TRBV11-2 | CASSFIATNTGELFF
15 | . | TRBJ2-3 | TRBV18 | CASSPLAASTDTQYF
17 | . | TRBJ2-1 | TRBV13 | CASRWTSGGSSYNEQFF
13 | many | TRBJ1-1 | TRBV27 | CASSSRQNTEAFF
14 | . | TRBJ1-5 | TRBV9 | CASSAETGGQPQHF
17 | . | TRBJ2-2 | TRBV7-8 | CASMRTSGMVNTGELFF
14 | . | TRBJ2-7 | TRBV3-1/TRBV3-2 | CASSLSTGKYEQYF
13 | . | TRBJ2-1 | TRBV3-1/TRBV3-2 | CASSRLGGNEQFF
14 | . | TRBJ2-7 | TRBV7-8 | CASSLEGGPYEQYF
14 | . | TRBJ1-3 | TRBV10-3 | CAISDKTTGNTIYF
18 | . | TRBJ2-7 | TRBV7-6 | CASSLGLAGGVRGYEQYF
16 | . | TRBJ2-7 | TRBV10-3 | CAISEGTRFSSYEQYF
16 | . | TRBJ1-4 | TRBV5-4 | CASSSHPGQKNEKLFF
16 | few | TRBJ2-1 | TRBV19 | CASSMRQGGSYNEQFF
15 | . | TRBJ2-5 | TRBV4-2 | CASSPSGRAGGTQYF
15 | once | TRBJ2-2 | TRBV25-1 | CASSESGRETGELFF
12 | . | TRBJ2-2 | TRBV7-9 | CASSSQSGELFF
14 | . | TRBJ2-7 | TRBV5-1 | CASSPGQGSYEQYF
15 | few | TRBJ1-2 | TRBV7-9 | CASSLVDSVHYGYTF
16 | . | TRBJ2-1 | TRBV19 | CASSLLAGGTYNEQFF
16 | . | TRBJ2-1 | TRBV24-1 | CATSDKLGGSYNEQFF
13 | . | TRBJ2-5 | TRBV29-1 | CSVRGEGEETQYF
17 | . | TRBJ2-1 | TRBV5-8 | CASSRNPQILSYNEQFF
12 | few | TRBJ2-5 | TRBV7-9 | CASSLTDKTQYF
16 | . | TRBJ2-1 | TRBV13 | CASSLGAGTPDNEQFF
15 | . | TRBJ2-7 | TRBV7-2 | CASSFLDSGSYEQYF
15 | . | TRBJ1-2 | TRBV7-8 | CASSSSRAEYYGYTF
14 | once | TRBJ1-5 | TRBV6-5 | CASSGGYSNQPQHF
17 | once | TRBJ2-2 | TRBV7-8 | CASSHLVGSGLSGELFF
14 | . | TRBJ2-7 | TRBV5-8 | CASSSGQGRYEQYF
15 | . | TRBJ2-5 | TRBV2 | CASSRASGRGETQYF
13 | . | TRBJ1-1 | TRBV28 | CASSPPQGVEAFF
14 | . | TRBJ2-7 | TRBV6-5 | CASSWTSGTYEQYF
13 | . | TRBJ2-7 | TRBV2 | CASTGSVSYEQYF